This TCR beta chain stems from a study of CD8 T cells in ankylosing spondylitis. Study results and limitations: The study identified a TCR beta motif of roughly eight highly homologous variants that appeared characteristic of ankylosing spondylitis blood. Clones tied to disease were said to be significantly enriched in matched ankylosing spondylitis synovial fluid.

This clonotype was seen at least ten times. Antigen unknown. This CDR3 spans 14 amino acids. V lost 8 bases to trimming and J lost 6 bases, with 22 bases between them. The germline V gene has CDR1 SQVTM and CDR2 ANQGSEA. MiXCR, run by TCRdb on the 5' RACE reads, gives a single entry per CDR3 protein. The sample lists about 500,000 distinct CDR3 sequences; about 5.4% were seen once. Sequenced: blood, either unsorted or a sorted T cell fraction (not recorded which). This receptor was taken from a male donor with ankylosing spondylitis. The rearrangement links TRBV29-1 to TRBJ1-2, with D perhaps matching TRBD1 (5 bases). CDR3 in amino acids: CSTAGVLGADGYTF. CDR3 sequence (DNA): TGCAGCACCGCCGGGGTTCTAGGGGCGGATGGCTACACCTTC.